The source of this T cell receptor (beta chain) is a study of T cells in Graves' hyperthyroidism and ophthalmopathy (dated by TCRdb to 2018 to 2020). Describing the broader study: To identify distinguishing TCR V-J signatures, a discovery cohort of 90 to 100 patients was used, comprising some 45 with Graves' ophthalmopathy and under 60 with stable Graves' hyperthyroidism. Prospective prediction of ophthalmopathy was tested in an independent validation cohort consisting of some 19 hyperthyroidism patients and some 16 patients who later progressed to ophthalmopathy. The 75 to 100 discovery patients were divided at random into training and test sets in a 7:3 ratio. Thyroid tissue and blood T-cell repertoires from six Graves' hyperthyroidism patients were also compared in the study. Once sampling was done, hyperthyroidism patients were given methimazole at a starting dose of 30 mg daily, whereas ophthalmopathy patients were given high-dose intravenous methylprednisolone. The paper reports TCR Vbeta CDR3 sequencing of approximately 130 peripheral blood samples: approximately 43 ophthalmopathy, about 75 hyperthyroidism and around 17 progressor patients.

This clonotype was seen repeatedly, ten times or more. Its target antigen remains unknown. It has no much larger one-base neighbor in the sample; base qualities were not kept. The V and J ends are trimmed by 3 bases and 0 bases, leaving 11 bases between them. From the cysteine through the phenylalanine, the CDR3 covers 16 amino acids. Only the CDR3 region is kept as DNA, spanning 48 bases read in frame from base 1. The germline V gene supplies CDR1 SGHVS and CDR2 FQNEAQ. Any patient with an uncontrolled infection, another autoimmune disease, pregnancy or lactation was excluded. Diagnoses were based on clinical symptoms, serum thyroxine and TRAb, thyroid ultrasound and orbital computed tomography. Total RNA was extracted with Trizol reagent, and quality was checked on an Agilent 2100 Bioanalyzer. Amplification of TCR beta CDR3 regions was carried out from RNA transcripts. For the first round of RT-PCR on the TCR CDR3, the HTBI primer set was used together with the Qiagen OneStep RT-PCR kit. A second multiplex PCR round built the libraries, followed by size selection and purification. Libraries were sequenced paired-end with 100 bp reads on an Illumina HiSeq2000. In the original analysis: SOAPnuke was used to process the raw data, with reads discarded if the reads contained adapters or uncalled bases, had a mean Phred below 15, or lacked an exact constant-primer or identifier match. High-quality paired reads were merged using COPE v1.2.5, and each unique nucleotide sequence was defined as a clonotype. MiTCR v1.1 was used to align clonotypes to the IMGT TRBV, TRBD and TRBJ reference segments. Only V-J combinations with frequency above 0.0001, covering 99.2% of repertoires, were analysed. A TCS score was defined as the ratio between F50 (clonal expansion) and ExV (chaos), using BLOSUM62-based TCRdist between CDR3 peptides within each V-J. Welch's t-statistics and random forest reduced around 550 V-J features to 10 to 15, which were used in a naive Bayes classifier (R e1071). Thyroid-blood repertoire similarity was quantified with the Morisita-Horn index. TCRdb reprocessed the public reads (quality trimming at Q25 with fastp, clone calling with MiXCR) and kept in-frame beta chains. Each entry is one CDR3 protein sequence, shown with its most common DNA and genes. These V and J calls are TCRdb output, not the study's own analysis. The sample records roughly 500,000 distinct CDR3 sequences, about 43% of which are singletons. 15% to 20% of the sample lies in the top ten.

Study-wide findings and limitations: Blood samples also contained most of the expanded thyroid clonotypes (frequency above 0.001), which suggests that blood repertoires may reflect thyroid immune responses. During validation, the model predicted progression to ophthalmopathy a median of about 5.9 months ahead of onset, with just under 71% sensitivity and around 72% specificity. No statistical method was used to fix the sample size in advance, and group allocation was not hidden from the investigators. A model built on a 13 V-J signature distinguished ophthalmopathy from stable hyperthyroidism, reaching over 85% sensitivity and about 81% specificity in cross-validation and 80%/75% in testing.

Material for sequencing was peripheral blood or thyroid tissue (not recorded which). This sequence was found in an adult woman with Graves' disease, either hyperthyroidism or ophthalmopathy (not recorded which). Rearrangement joined TRBV7-8 to TRBJ2-2; matching of 5 bases hints at TRBD2 as the D gene. The DNA sequence is as follows: TGTGCCAGCAGCTTTAGCGCCCGCACGAACACCGGGGAGCTGTTTTTT. Its protein product is CASSFSARTNTGELFF.